This is a list of T cell receptor beta chains from one sample in a study of control samples from healthy donors and cancer patients. Profiled with immunoSEQ multiplex PCR; TCRdb holds only in-frame clones, not every one. Of under 70,000 clones in the sample, about nine tenths are singletons; the top ten hold more than 13%. Sequencing was performed on PBMCs. These receptors all stem from a man aged 60-69 years with head and neck cancer. The CDR3 runs from the conserved cysteine through the conserved F or W. The D gene is left open where the match is weak.

d_call j_call v_call cdr3_nt cdr3_aa
NA TRBJ1-1 TRBV5-4 TGTGCCAGCAGCTTGGGACAGACTAACACTGAAGCTTTCTTT CASSLGQTNTEAFF
NA TRBJ1-2 TRBV6-5 TGTGCCACCAAGGACGGTGGTCGGGGCTACTATGGCTACACCTTC CATKDGGRGYYGYTF
NA TRBJ2-1 TRBV5-1 TGCGCCAGCAGGTCCGGAGACTACAATGAGCAGTTCTTC CASRSGDYNEQFF
NA TRBJ2-3 TRBV11-2 TGTGCCAGCAGCTTCCCCAGCGGCTCCACAGATACGCAGTATTTT CASSFPSGSTDTQYF
NA TRBJ1-4 TRBV14 TGTGCCAGCAGCCAAGATATGGGGGGGACTGCTAATGAAAAACTGTTTTTT CASSQDMGGTANEKLFF
TRBD1 TRBJ2-2 TRBV7-2 TGTGCCAGTCAGGGACAGGGAGGTACCGGGGAGCTGTTTTTT CASQGQGGTGELFF
NA TRBJ1-2 TRBV28 TGTGCCAGCAGTCCTCCGGGAGGGACGGGCTATGGCTACACCTTC CASSPPGGTGYGYTF
NA TRBJ2-3 TRBV7-9 TGTGCCAGCAGCTTGCCCGGGAGTGCAGATACGCAGTATTTT CASSLPGSADTQYF
NA TRBJ2-3 TRBV4-3 TGCGCCAGCAGCCAAGATAGGGGGGGCCGGAGCACAGATACGCAGTATTTT CASSQDRGGRSTDTQYF
TRBD1 TRBJ1-2 TRBV10-1 TGCGCCAGCCTAGACAGGGGTCAACAGGGGGGTAACTATGGCTACACCTTC CASLDRGQQGGNYGYTF
NA TRBJ1-2 TRBV7-2 TGTGCCAGCAGCTCGTCAGTATCTCTTTATGGCTACACCTTC CASSSSVSLYGYTF
NA TRBJ2-7 TRBV5-1 TGCGCCAGCAGCCTCAACTACGAGCAGTACTTC CASSLNYEQYF
NA TRBJ2-1 TRBV24-1 TGTGCCACCAGTGACCCGGGTACTAAGCAGTTCTTC CATSDPGTKQFF
TRBD1 TRBJ1-1 TRBV5-4 TGTGCCAGCAGCCCGAGAGGGGACAGGTATTCAATGAACACTGAAGCTTTCTTT CASSPRGDRYSMNTEAFF
NA TRBJ1-6 TRBV7-2 TGTGCCAGCAGCTTAGCCCAGGGGAGGAATTCACCCCTCCACTTT CASSLAQGRNSPLHF
NA TRBJ1-5 TRBV4-2 TGTGCCAGCAGCCAAGGCCGAAATTTGAGGCAGCCCCAGCATTTT CASSQGRNLRQPQHF